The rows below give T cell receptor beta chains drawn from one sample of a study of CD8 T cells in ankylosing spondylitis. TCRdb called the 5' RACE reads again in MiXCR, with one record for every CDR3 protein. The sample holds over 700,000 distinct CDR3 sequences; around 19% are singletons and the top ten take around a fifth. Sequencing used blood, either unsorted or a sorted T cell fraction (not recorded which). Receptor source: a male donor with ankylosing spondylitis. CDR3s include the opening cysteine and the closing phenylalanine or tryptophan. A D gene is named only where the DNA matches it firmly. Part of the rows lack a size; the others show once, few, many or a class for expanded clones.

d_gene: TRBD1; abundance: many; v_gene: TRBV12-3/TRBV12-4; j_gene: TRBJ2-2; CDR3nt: TGTGCCAGCAGGAGGACAGGGAACACCGGGGAGCTGTTTTTT; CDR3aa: CASRRTGNTGELFF
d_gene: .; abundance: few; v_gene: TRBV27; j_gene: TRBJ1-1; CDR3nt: TGTGCCAGCAGCCCGACCACAACTGGGAGTCCCACTGAAGCTTTCTTT; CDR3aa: CASSPTTTGSPTEAFF
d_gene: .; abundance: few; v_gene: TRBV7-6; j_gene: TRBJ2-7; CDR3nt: TGTGCCAGCAGCTTAGAACGCGACAGCCGGCACGAGCAGTATTTC; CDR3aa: CASSLERDSRHEQYF
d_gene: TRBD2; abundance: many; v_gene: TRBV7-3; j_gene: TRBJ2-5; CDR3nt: TGTGCCAGCAGTCGGACTAGCCAAGAGACCCAGTACTTC; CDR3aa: CASSRTSQETQYF
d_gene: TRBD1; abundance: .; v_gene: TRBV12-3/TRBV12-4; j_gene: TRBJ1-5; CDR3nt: TGTGCCAGCAGTCATGGGACAGCGGGTAAGCCCCAGCATTTT; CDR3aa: CASSHGTAGKPQHF
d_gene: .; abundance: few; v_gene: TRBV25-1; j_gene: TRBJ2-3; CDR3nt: TGTGCCAGCAGTCGAGTGGGGGGCAAGGATACGCAGTATTTT; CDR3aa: CASSRVGGKDTQYF
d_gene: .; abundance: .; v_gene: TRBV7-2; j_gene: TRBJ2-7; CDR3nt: TGTGCCAGCAGCTTAGGGCCGAACTCCTACGAGCAGTACTTC; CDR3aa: CASSLGPNSYEQYF
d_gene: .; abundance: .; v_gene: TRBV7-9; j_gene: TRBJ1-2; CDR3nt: TGTGCCAGCAGTCTTAGCACGGACACATTTTCGTATGGCTACACCTTC; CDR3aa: CASSLSTDTFSYGYTF
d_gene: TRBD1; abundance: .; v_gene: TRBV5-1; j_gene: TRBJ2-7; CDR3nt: TGCGCCAGCAGCTTGACAGGGGGCGCTAAATGGGGAGAGCAGTACTTC; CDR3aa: CASSLTGGAKWGEQYF
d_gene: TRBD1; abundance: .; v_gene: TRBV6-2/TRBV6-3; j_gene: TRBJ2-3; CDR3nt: TGTGCCAGCAGTGACCGGACAGGAAGCACAGATACGCAGTATTTT; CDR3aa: CASSDRTGSTDTQYF
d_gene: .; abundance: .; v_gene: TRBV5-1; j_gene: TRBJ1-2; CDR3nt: TGCGCCAGCAGCTATGAACAGACAGGCCGTTACTATGGCTACACCTTC; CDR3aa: CASSYEQTGRYYGYTF
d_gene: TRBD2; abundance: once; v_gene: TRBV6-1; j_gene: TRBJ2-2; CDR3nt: TGTGCCAGCGGGCCCCGGGACTATGGAGGGGAGCTGTTTTTT; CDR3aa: CASGPRDYGGELFF
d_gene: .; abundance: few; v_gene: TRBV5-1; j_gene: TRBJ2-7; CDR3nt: TGCGCCAGCAGCCCGGGAGACAGGGTACTCCACGAGCAGTACTTC; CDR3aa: CASSPGDRVLHEQYF
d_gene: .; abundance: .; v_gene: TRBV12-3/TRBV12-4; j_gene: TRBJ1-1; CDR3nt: TGTGCCAGCAGACAAAAATGGGAGGGCTATAGTAACACTGAAGCTTTCTTT; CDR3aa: CASRQKWEGYSNTEAFF
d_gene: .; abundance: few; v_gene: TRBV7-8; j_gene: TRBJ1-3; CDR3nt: TGTGCCAGCAGCCCAAGGACTTTAGGATCTGGAAACACCATATATTTT; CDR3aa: CASSPRTLGSGNTIYF
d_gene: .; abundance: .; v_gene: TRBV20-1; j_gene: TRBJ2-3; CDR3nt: TGCAGTGCTAGGTCCCAGTCCAACACAGATACGCAGTATTTT; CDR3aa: CSARSQSNTDTQYF
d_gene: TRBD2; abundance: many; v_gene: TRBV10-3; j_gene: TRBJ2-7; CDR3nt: TGTGCCATCAGTGAGTCCTGGACTAGCGGGGCACATTACGAGCAGTACTTC; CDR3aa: CAISESWTSGAHYEQYF
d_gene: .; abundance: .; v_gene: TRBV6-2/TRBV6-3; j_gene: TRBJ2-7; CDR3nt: TGTGCCAGCAGTTTCGTCCTCTACGAGCAGTACTTC; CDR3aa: CASSFVLYEQYF
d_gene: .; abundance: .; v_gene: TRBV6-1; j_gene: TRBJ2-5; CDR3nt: TGTGCCAGCAGCCCCCTCCCCGGGACTGAGGTCCAAGAGACCCAGTACTTC; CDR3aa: CASSPLPGTEVQETQYF
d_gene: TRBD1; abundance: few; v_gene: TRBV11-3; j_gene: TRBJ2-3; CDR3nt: TGTGCCAGCAGCCCCCGACAGGGCCTTAGCACAGATACGCAGTATTTT; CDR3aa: CASSPRQGLSTDTQYF
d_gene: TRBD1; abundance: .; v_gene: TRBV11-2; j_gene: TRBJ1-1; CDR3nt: TGTGCCAGCAGCTTAAAGGGGGCTAAAGCTTTCTTT; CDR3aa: CASSLKGAKAFF
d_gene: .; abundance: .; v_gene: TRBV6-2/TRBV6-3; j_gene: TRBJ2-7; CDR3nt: TGTGCCAGCAGGCCCGGATTCCCCTACGAGCAGTACTTC; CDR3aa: CASRPGFPYEQYF
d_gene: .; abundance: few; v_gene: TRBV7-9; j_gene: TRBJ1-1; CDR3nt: TGTGCCAGCAGCTTAGAGGCGGGGCGGAAAACTGAAGCTTTCTTT; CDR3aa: CASSLEAGRKTEAFF
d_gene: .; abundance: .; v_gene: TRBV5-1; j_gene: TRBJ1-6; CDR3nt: TGCGCCAGCAGCGAGGGTGCCAATTCACCCCTCCACTTT; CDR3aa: CASSEGANSPLHF
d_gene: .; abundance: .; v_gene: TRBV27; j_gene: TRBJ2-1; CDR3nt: TGTGCCAGCAGAACCAGAGCTCGGCCACCCTACAATGAGCAGTTCTTC; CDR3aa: CASRTRARPPYNEQFF
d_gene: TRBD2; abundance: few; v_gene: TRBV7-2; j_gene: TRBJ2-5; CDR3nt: TGTGCCAGCAGCTTAGAGGGGAGGGGGACCCAGTACTTC; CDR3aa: CASSLEGRGTQYF
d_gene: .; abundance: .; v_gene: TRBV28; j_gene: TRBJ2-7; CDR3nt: TGTGCCAGCAGTTCAGGGTTTCGTAACGAGCAGTACTTC; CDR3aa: CASSSGFRNEQYF
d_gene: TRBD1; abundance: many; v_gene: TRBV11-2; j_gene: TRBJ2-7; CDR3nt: TGTGCCAGCAGCGGACGGACAGGGGGCGAGACCGAGCAGTACTTC; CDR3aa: CASSGRTGGETEQYF
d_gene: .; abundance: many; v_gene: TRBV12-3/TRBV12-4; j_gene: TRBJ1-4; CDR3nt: TGTGCCAGCAGTTTGATGCCAGGGAATGAAAAACTGTTTTTT; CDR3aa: CASSLMPGNEKLFF
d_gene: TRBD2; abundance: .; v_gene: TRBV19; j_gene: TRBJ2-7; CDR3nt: TGTGCCAGTAGTATATGGTACGTTGCGGGGGAAGGAATCGAGCAGTACTTC; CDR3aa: CASSIWYVAGEGIEQYF
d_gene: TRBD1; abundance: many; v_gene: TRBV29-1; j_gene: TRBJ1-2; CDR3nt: TGCAGCGCTGGGGGACAGGGGTCCCTTAACTATGGCTACACCTTC; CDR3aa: CSAGGQGSLNYGYTF
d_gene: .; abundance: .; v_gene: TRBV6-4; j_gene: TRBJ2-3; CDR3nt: TGTGCCAGCAGTGAAAAGCCCAGCACAGATACGCAGTATTTT; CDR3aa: CASSEKPSTDTQYF
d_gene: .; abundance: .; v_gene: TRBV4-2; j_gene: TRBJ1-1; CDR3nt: TGTGCCAGCAGCCAAGCGCCGCGTGAGAACACTGAAGCTTTCTTT; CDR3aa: CASSQAPRENTEAFF
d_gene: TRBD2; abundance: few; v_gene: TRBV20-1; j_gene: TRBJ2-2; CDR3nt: TGCAGTGCTAGAGGCCCTAGCGGGACCGGGGAGCTGTTTTTT; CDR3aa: CSARGPSGTGELFF
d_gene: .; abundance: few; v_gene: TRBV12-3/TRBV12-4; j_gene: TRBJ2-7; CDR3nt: TGTGCCAGCAGTTTAATCAGTTGGGACTTGGCCTTCGAGCAGTACTTC; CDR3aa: CASSLISWDLAFEQYF
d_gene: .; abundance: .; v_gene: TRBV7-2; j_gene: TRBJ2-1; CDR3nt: TGTGCCAGCACCGAACCCCCAGGAAGGGGACAGTTCTTC; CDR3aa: CASTEPPGRGQFF
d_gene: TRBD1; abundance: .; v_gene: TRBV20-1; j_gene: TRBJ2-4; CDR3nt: TGCAGTGCTAGGGACCTGAGACAGGGGAAAAACATTCAGTACTTC; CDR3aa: CSARDLRQGKNIQYF